These T cell receptor beta chains were read from a single sample in a study of cytomegalovirus exposure and HLA in healthy donors. Measured with immunoSEQ multiplex PCR; TCRdb has only the in-frame clones, and not every one. This table holds 150,000 to 200,000 clones, around 83% found once. The sample taken for sequencing was PBMCs. These receptors originate from a girl between 2 and 10 years old in good health and CMV-seropositive. CDR3s include the opening cysteine and the closing phenylalanine or tryptophan. Fields, in order: V gene, D gene, J gene, clone size, CDR3 protein, CDR3 DNA. D genes are given only for firm matches. Part of the rows lack a size; the others show once, few, many or a class for expanded clones.

v_call: TRBV4-1; d_call: -; j_call: TRBJ2-3; clone_size: -; cdr3_aa: CASGSTGDTDTQYF; cdr3_nt: TGCGCCAGCGGCAGCACGGGGGATACAGATACGCAGTATTTT
v_call: TRBV7-8; d_call: TRBD2; j_call: TRBJ2-3; clone_size: -; cdr3_aa: CASSLSGGTSTDTQYF; cdr3_nt: TGTGCCAGCAGCTTATCGGGGGGGACTAGCACAGATACGCAGTATTTT
v_call: TRBV28; d_call: TRBD1; j_call: TRBJ2-7; clone_size: -; cdr3_aa: CASSRGTGGIAGEQYF; cdr3_nt: TGTGCCAGCAGTCGGGGGACAGGGGGCATTGCGGGTGAGCAGTACTTC
v_call: TRBV4-1; d_call: TRBD2; j_call: TRBJ2-1; clone_size: -; cdr3_aa: CASSLGIAGSSYNEQFF; cdr3_nt: TGCGCCAGCAGCCTTGGGATAGCGGGAAGCTCCTACAATGAGCAGTTCTTC
v_call: TRBV6-1; d_call: -; j_call: TRBJ1-2; clone_size: few; cdr3_aa: CASSEALEGYYGYTF; cdr3_nt: TGTGCCAGCAGTGAAGCGCTAGAGGGCTACTATGGCTACACCTTC
v_call: TRBV4-1; d_call: -; j_call: TRBJ1-1; clone_size: -; cdr3_aa: CASSQVVGEEAFF; cdr3_nt: TGCGCCAGCAGCCAAGTAGTAGGAGAAGAAGCTTTCTTT
v_call: TRBV9; d_call: -; j_call: TRBJ2-3; clone_size: -; cdr3_aa: CASSVVDRSSDTQYF; cdr3_nt: TGTGCCAGCAGCGTAGTGGACAGATCGTCAGATACGCAGTATTTT
v_call: TRBV30; d_call: TRBD1; j_call: TRBJ2-7; clone_size: once; cdr3_aa: CAWDRDRVDEQYF; cdr3_nt: TGCGCCTGGGACCGGGACAGGGTCGACGAGCAGTACTTC
v_call: TRBV30; d_call: -; j_call: TRBJ1-1; clone_size: few; cdr3_aa: CAWTIQGYTEAFF; cdr3_nt: TGTGCCTGGACCATACAGGGCTACACTGAAGCTTTCTTT
v_call: TRBV5-1; d_call: -; j_call: TRBJ1-1; clone_size: -; cdr3_aa: CASSWSRQSLEAFF; cdr3_nt: TGCGCCAGCAGCTGGAGTAGACAGTCCCTTGAAGCTTTCTTT
v_call: TRBV5-4; d_call: -; j_call: TRBJ1-5; clone_size: once; cdr3_aa: CARSGRGGEPGQPQHF; cdr3_nt: TGTGCCAGGTCGGGACGGGGAGGGGAGCCGGGGCAGCCCCAGCATTTT
v_call: TRBV5-6; d_call: -; j_call: TRBJ1-2; clone_size: -; cdr3_aa: CASRGARGGYTF; cdr3_nt: TGTGCCAGCCGGGGGGCGCGTGGTGGCTACACCTTC
v_call: TRBV5-4; d_call: -; j_call: TRBJ2-3; clone_size: -; cdr3_aa: CASSFVDTQYF; cdr3_nt: TGTGCCAGCAGCTTCGTGGATACGCAGTATTTT
v_call: TRBV4-2; d_call: TRBD1; j_call: TRBJ2-7; clone_size: few; cdr3_aa: CASSQDPGTGSYEQYF; cdr3_nt: TGTGCCAGCAGCCAAGATCCCGGGACAGGGTCCTACGAGCAGTACTTC
v_call: TRBV5-5; d_call: -; j_call: TRBJ1-1; clone_size: -; cdr3_aa: CASSFPFAGTEAFF; cdr3_nt: TGTGCCAGCAGCTTTCCCTTTGCCGGGACTGAAGCTTTCTTT
v_call: TRBV5-4; d_call: TRBD2; j_call: TRBJ2-5; clone_size: -; cdr3_aa: CASSLTWTSGGQETQYF; cdr3_nt: TGTGCCAGCAGCTTGACTTGGACTAGCGGGGGACAAGAGACCCAGTACTTC
v_call: TRBV5-4; d_call: -; j_call: TRBJ2-3; clone_size: -; cdr3_aa: CASSFTQVTDTQYF; cdr3_nt: TGTGCCAGCAGCTTTACACAGGTCACAGATACGCAGTATTTT
v_call: TRBV19; d_call: TRBD1; j_call: TRBJ2-7; clone_size: -; cdr3_aa: CASSVGQDYEQYF; cdr3_nt: TGTGCCAGTAGTGTTGGACAGGACTACGAGCAGTACTTC
v_call: TRBV5-1; d_call: TRBD1; j_call: TRBJ2-1; clone_size: -; cdr3_aa: CASSGVTGGAENEQFF; cdr3_nt: TGCGCCAGCAGCGGAGTTACAGGGGGCGCTGAAAATGAGCAGTTCTTC
v_call: TRBV30; d_call: TRBD2; j_call: TRBJ2-7; clone_size: -; cdr3_aa: CAWSFPNSGGYEQYF; cdr3_nt: TGTGCCTGGAGCTTTCCGAATAGCGGGGGATACGAGCAGTACTTC
v_call: TRBV19; d_call: TRBD2; j_call: TRBJ2-7; clone_size: -; cdr3_aa: CASSIGFVSGRPLEQYF; cdr3_nt: TGTGCCAGTAGTATCGGTTTTGTCAGCGGGAGGCCCCTCGAGCAGTACTTC
v_call: TRBV2; d_call: TRBD2; j_call: TRBJ2-3; clone_size: -; cdr3_aa: CASRGLAGFTDTQYF; cdr3_nt: TGTGCCAGCAGGGGACTAGCGGGATTCACAGATACGCAGTATTTT
v_call: TRBV19; d_call: -; j_call: TRBJ2-1; clone_size: -; cdr3_aa: CASSIVLRGGLTHEQFF; cdr3_nt: TGTGCCAGTAGTATAGTTCTCCGGGGAGGCCTCACCCATGAGCAGTTCTTC
v_call: TRBV6-5; d_call: TRBD2; j_call: TRBJ2-5; clone_size: -; cdr3_aa: CASVSGRARRETQYF; cdr3_nt: TGTGCCAGTGTTAGCGGGAGGGCGAGAAGAGAGACCCAGTACTTC
v_call: TRBV6-5; d_call: TRBD1; j_call: TRBJ1-2; clone_size: once; cdr3_aa: CASSRDRVHGYTF; cdr3_nt: TGTGCCAGCAGCCGAGACAGGGTCCATGGCTACACCTTC
v_call: TRBV28; d_call: TRBD2; j_call: TRBJ2-7; clone_size: -; cdr3_aa: CASSLRGAGLGEQYF; cdr3_nt: TGTGCCAGCAGTCTACGCGGGGCCGGACTAGGCGAGCAGTACTTC
v_call: TRBV2; d_call: TRBD1; j_call: TRBJ2-7; clone_size: -; cdr3_aa: CASKRTGSYEQYF; cdr3_nt: TGTGCCAGCAAGAGGACAGGCTCCTACGAGCAGTACTTC
v_call: TRBV5-1; d_call: TRBD2; j_call: TRBJ2-1; clone_size: -; cdr3_aa: CASIPGTSGYNEQFF; cdr3_nt: TGCGCCAGCATCCCAGGGACTAGCGGCTACAATGAGCAGTTCTTC